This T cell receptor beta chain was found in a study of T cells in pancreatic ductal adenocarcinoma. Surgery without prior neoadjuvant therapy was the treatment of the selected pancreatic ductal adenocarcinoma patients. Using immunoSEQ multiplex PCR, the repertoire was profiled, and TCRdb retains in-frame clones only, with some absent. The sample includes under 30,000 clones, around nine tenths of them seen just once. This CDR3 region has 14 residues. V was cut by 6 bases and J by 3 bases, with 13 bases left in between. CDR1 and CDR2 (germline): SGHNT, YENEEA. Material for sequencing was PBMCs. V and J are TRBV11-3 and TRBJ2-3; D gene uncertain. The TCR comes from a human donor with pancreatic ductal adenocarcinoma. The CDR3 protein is CASSLTLSTDTQYF. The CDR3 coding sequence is TGTGCCAGCAGTCTGACACTTTCGACAGATACGCAGTATTTT. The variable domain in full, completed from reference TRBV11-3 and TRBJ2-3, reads EAGVVQSPRYKIIEKKQPVAFWCNPISGHNTLYWYLQNLGQGPELLIRYENEEAVDDSQLPKDRFSAERLKGVDSTLKIQPAELGDSAVYLCASSLTLSTDTQYFGPGTRLTVL.